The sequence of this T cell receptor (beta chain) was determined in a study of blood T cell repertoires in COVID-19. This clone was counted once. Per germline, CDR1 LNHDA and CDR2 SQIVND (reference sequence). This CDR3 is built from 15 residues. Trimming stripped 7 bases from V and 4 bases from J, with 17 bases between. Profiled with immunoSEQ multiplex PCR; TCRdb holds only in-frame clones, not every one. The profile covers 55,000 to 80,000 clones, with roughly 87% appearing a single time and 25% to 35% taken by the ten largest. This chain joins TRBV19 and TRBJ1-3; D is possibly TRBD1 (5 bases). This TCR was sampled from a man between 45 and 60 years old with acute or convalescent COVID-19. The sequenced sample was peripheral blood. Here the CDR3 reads CASTTGYKPGNTIYF. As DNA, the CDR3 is TGTGCCAGTACCACAGGATACAAACCCGGAAACACCATATATTTT.